What follows are 27 T cell receptor beta chains derived from one specimen sequenced in a study of T cell changes during pregnancy in multiple sclerosis. TCRdb's table, derived via immunoSEQ multiplex PCR, lists solely in-frame clones and lacks some. The sample has around 80,000 clones, about 92% seen once. This sample comprised peripheral blood, obtained before pregnancy. Every receptor here comes from a female donor with multiple sclerosis, enrolled in a pregnancy study.

The chain recombines TRBV14 with TRBJ2-7; D is possibly TRBD2 (5 bases). In germline, CDR1 is SGHDN, CDR2 FVKESK. CDR3 length equals 11 residues. V was shortened by 1 base and J by 12 bases, with 10 bases between the two germline ends. CDR3: CASSQGRNAYF. The CDR3 DNA sequence: TGTGCCAGCAGCCAAGGGAGGAACGCGTACTTC.

The rearrangement uses TRBV7-9 and TRBJ2-5; TRBD2 matches at 7 bases. The junction had 11 bases not matched to a gene; V was cut back by 5 bases and J by 2 bases. The CDR3 spans 16 residues. Per the germline V gene, CDR1 is SEHNR and CDR2 is FQNEAQ (reference sequence). The CDR3 sequence is CASSNGRDGVQETQYF. In DNA, the CDR3 is TGTGCCAGCAGCAATGGGAGGGACGGAGTTCAAGAGACCCAGTACTTC.

This chain connects TRBV28 to TRBJ1-2; D call uncertain. The CDR3 has 10 residues. Trimming removed 7 bases from V and 4 bases from J, with 4 bases in between. Germline V gene lookup returns CDR1 MDHEN and CDR2 SYDVKM. CDR3: CASKLYGYTF. The CDR3 DNA follows: TGTGCCAGCAAACTCTATGGCTACACCTTC.

The CDR3 sequence is CASSLTTSGRHEQYF. The CDR3 region has the DNA TGTGCCAGCAGCTTAACGACTAGCGGGAGGCACGAGCAGTACTTC. V is TRBV7-3 and J is TRBJ2-7; TRBD2 matches 13 bases. Germline assignment: CDR1 SGHTA and CDR2 FQGTGA. The CDR3 spans 15 residues. Trimming took 0 bases from V and 5 from J; bases not matched to a gene: 1.

The chain combines TRBV5-1 with TRBJ2-6; D is perhaps TRBD1 (5 bases). The V and J ends lost 2 bases and 6 bases respectively, with 12 bases between them. Germline CDR1 is SGHRS and CDR2 is YFSETQ. The length of the CDR3 is 15 residues. CDR3 in DNA: TGCGCCAGCAGCTTCTGGGGCCTTGAGGCCAACGTCCTGACTTTC. As protein: CASSFWGLEANVLTF.

The chain carries TRBV28 and TRBJ2-2; 7 bases agree with TRBD2. The junction had 7 bases not matched to a gene; V was cut back by 6 bases and J by 3 bases. Germline V gives CDR1 MDHEN, CDR2 SYDVKM. This CDR3 spans 15 amino acids. CDR3 coding DNA: TGTGCCAGCAGCCCAGGGACTATTCACACCGGGGAGCTGTTTTTT. Translating gives CASSPGTIHTGELFF. The whole variable domain, remainder taken from reference TRBV28 and TRBJ2-2, is DVKVTQSSRYLVKRTGEKVFLECVQDMDHENMFWYRQDPGLGLRLIYFSYDVKMKEKGDIPEGYSVSREKKERFSLILESASTNQTSMYLCASSPGTIHTGELFFGEGSRLTVL.

The CDR3 reads CASSRQGQAEAFF. CDR3 bases: TGTGCCAGTAGTCGACAGGGACAGGCTGAAGCTTTCTTT. The rearrangement uses TRBV19 and TRBJ1-1; 8 positions match TRBD1. This CDR3 comprises 13 residues. Germline values: CDR1 LNHDA, CDR2 SQIVND (reference sequence). With 5 bases clipped from V and 6 bases from J, the junction kept 5 bases outside the gene matches.

V is TRBV18 and J is TRBJ2-7; 10 bases align to TRBD1. Germline CDR1 reads KGHSH; CDR2 reads LQKENI. V trimming: 8 bases; J trimming: 5 bases; junction bases outside the gene matches: 6. The CDR3 extends over 13 amino acids. CDR3 bases: TGTGCCAGCACCCCCGGACAGGGGGACGAGCAGTACTTC. It encodes CASTPGQGDEQYF.

On this clone itself: The sample has other DNA sequences that encode this CDR3 too. The V and J genes are TRBV29-1 and TRBJ2-7; 10 nucleotides match TRBD1. Germline V gene sequence: CDR1 SQVTM, CDR2 ANQGSEA. V gave up 6 bases and J gave up 2 bases; unmatched junction bases: 1. This CDR3 spans 12 amino acids. The CDR3 region is CSVGQGAYEQYF. DNA for the CDR3: TGCAGCGTAGGACAGGGGGCCTACGAGCAGTACTTC.

The V call is TRBV6-6, the J call TRBJ2-7; 9 bases align to TRBD2. The V gene's germline CDR1 is MNHNY and CDR2 SVGAGI (reference sequence). CDR3 size: 14 residues. The J segment lost 0 bases and the V segment lost 6 bases, leaving 3 bases of the junction unmatched. This CDR3 reads CASRDSGSSYEQYF. The CDR3 nucleotides are TGTGCCAGCAGAGATAGCGGGAGCTCCTACGAGCAGTACTTC.

The CDR3 spells CSVAADTQYF. The DNA for the CDR3 is TGCAGCGTTGCTGCAGATACGCAGTATTTT. V is TRBV29-1 and J is TRBJ2-3; D uncertain. CDR1 is SQVTM, CDR2 ANQGSEA, per germline. This CDR3 spans 10 amino acids. V dropped 4 bases and J dropped 4 bases, with 3 bases sitting between them.

The chain is built from TRBV7-2 and TRBJ1-1, with 9 nucleotides matching TRBD1. The V segment lost 2 bases and the J segment 6 bases; nucleotides outside the gene matches: 7. The CDR3 has 15 residues. Looked up from germline, CDR1 is SGHTA and CDR2 is FQGNSA. CDR3 nucleotides: TGTGCCAGCAGCTTACTACGACAGGGGGGATCTGAAGCTTTCTTT. It translates to CASSLLRQGGSEAFF.

A single count supports this clone. The chain carries TRBV29-1 and TRBJ2-7; D is perhaps TRBD1 (5 bases). The CDR3 loop spans 11 amino acids. Germline lookup yields CDR1 SQVTM and CDR2 ANQGSEA. V gave up 7 bases and J gave up 3 bases, with 10 bases separating them. Here the CDR3 reads CSAKDSYEQYF. The CDR3, as DNA: TGCAGCGCCAAAGACAGCTACGAGCAGTACTTC.

The chain couples TRBV11-3 to TRBJ1-1, with 8 nucleotides matching TRBD1. Per the germline V gene, CDR1 is SGHNT and CDR2 is YENEEA. The CDR3 sequence is 16 residues long. Trimming cost V 5 bases and J 0 bases; bases outside gene matches: 8. CDR3 loop: CASSTRTGFMNTEAFF. In nucleotides, the CDR3 is TGTGCCAGCAGCACGAGGACAGGGTTCATGAACACTGAAGCTTTCTTT.

This clone showed up just once. The V and J genes are TRBV7-9 and TRBJ2-1, with 9 bases lining up with TRBD2. The V and J ends lost 3 bases and 10 bases, in that order; junction bases with no gene match: 4. The CDR3 spans 13 residues. CDR1 and CDR2 (germline): SEHNR, FQNEAQ (reference sequence). In nucleotides, the CDR3 is TGTGCCAGCAGCTTGCCCCTAGCGGGAGAGCAGTTCTTC. Protein: CASSLPLAGEQFF.

The chain carries TRBV6-1 and TRBJ2-7, with 11 bases aligning to TRBD2. The V gene's germline CDR1 is MNHNS and CDR2 SASEGT. The CDR3 has 15 amino acids. V lost 6 bases and J lost 4; bases outside the gene matches: 8. The CDR3 here is CASRATSGRSYEQYF. CDR3 DNA: TGTGCCAGCAGGGCCACTAGCGGGAGATCATACGAGCAGTACTTC.

The V call is TRBV11-1, the J call TRBJ1-2; perhaps TRBD1 as D (6 bases). The CDR3 has 18 residues. Germline V gene sequence: CDR1 SGHAT, CDR2 FQDESV (reference sequence). Trimming pared 2 bases from V and 7 bases from J, leaving 26 bases between. The CDR3 DNA reads as TGTGCCAGCAGCTTAACTTATCCGGGGGGCGAAGCTGCAACTGGCTACACCTTC. Protein: CASSLTYPGGEAATGYTF. Filled out from reference TRBV11-1 and TRBJ1-2, the complete variable domain reads EAEVAQSPRYKITEKSQAVAFWCDPISGHATLYWYRQILGQGPELLVQFQDESVVDDSQLPKDRFSAERLKGVDSTLKIQPAELGDSAMYLCASSLTYPGGEAATGYTFGSGTRLTVV.

CDR3 loop: CASRTGMGYGYTF. In nucleotides, the CDR3 is TGTGCCAGCAGGACAGGGATGGGCTATGGCTACACCTTC. The chain recombines TRBV6-5 with TRBJ1-2, with 7 bases fitting TRBD1. The CDR3 sequence is 13 residues long. Germline CDR1 and CDR2: MNHEY and SVGAGI. The V segment lost 6 bases and the J segment 4 bases; nucleotides outside the gene matches: 5.

The V gene is TRBV7-9, the J gene TRBJ1-1, with 10 positions matching TRBD1. V lost 1 base to trimming and J lost 6 bases; unmatched junction nucleotides: 11. Germline V gene sequence: CDR1 SEHNR, CDR2 FQNEAQ (reference sequence). The CDR3 is made up of 17 amino acids. This chain's CDR3 is CASSLGPLPTGGSEAFF. CDR3 DNA: TGTGCCAGCAGCTTAGGCCCCCTCCCGACAGGGGGCTCTGAAGCTTTCTTT.

The chain employs TRBV28 and TRBJ1-5; 9 bases are a match to TRBD1. With 7 bases clipped from V and 3 bases from J, the junction kept 10 bases outside the gene matches. Germline lookup yields CDR1 MDHEN and CDR2 SYDVKM. The CDR3 sequence is 16 residues long. The CDR3 sequence: CASTHIDRGNNQPQHF. The DNA for the CDR3 is TGTGCCAGCACCCACATCGACAGGGGGAACAATCAGCCCCAGCATTTT.

V usage is TRBV28 and J usage is TRBJ1-3, with D possibly being TRBD1 (6 bases). This CDR3 has 15 amino acids. Trimming shortened V by 3 bases and J by 2 bases, and 11 bases separated the two germline ends. Germline CDR1 and CDR2: MDHEN and SYDVKM. CDR3 protein: CASSFRQGPGNTIYF. In DNA form, the CDR3 reads TGTGCCAGCAGTTTCCGTCAGGGGCCTGGAAACACCATATATTTT. Complete variable domain (other parts from reference TRBV28 and TRBJ1-3): DVKVTQSSRYLVKRTGEKVFLECVQDMDHENMFWYRQDPGLGLRLIYFSYDVKMKEKGDIPEGYSVSREKKERFSLILESASTNQTSMYLCASSFRQGPGNTIYFGEGSWLTVV.

The DNA of the CDR3 is TGTGCCAGTAGTATACGAGGAAACTACGAGCAGTACTTC. This gives the protein CASSIRGNYEQYF. The V and J genes are TRBV19 and TRBJ2-7; D uncertain. The CDR3 is 13 amino acids. The V end lost 2 bases, the J end lost 3 bases, and 8 bases lay between the germline ends. CDR1 LNHDA and CDR2 SQIVND come from the germline V gene (reference sequence).

The rearrangement links TRBV2 to TRBJ1-1; D gene ambiguous. V was pared by 4 bases and J by 1 base, with 7 bases between. The germline V gene has CDR1 SNHLY and CDR2 FYNNEI. The CDR3 has 13 residues. CDR3: CASSVEANTEAFF. The CDR3 bases are TGTGCCAGCAGTGTCGAGGCGAACACTGAAGCTTTCTTT.

The chain links TRBV30 to TRBJ2-3; D is unresolved. Per germline, CDR1 GTSNPN and CDR2 SVGIG (reference sequence). This CDR3 comprises 13 residues. V was shortened by 5 bases and J by 4 bases, with 13 bases between the two germline ends. CDR3 sequence reads: CAWVQNYADTQYF. The CDR3 coding sequence is TGTGCCTGGGTCCAAAACTACGCAGATACGCAGTATTTT. The full variable domain, its missing parts supplied by reference TRBV30 and TRBJ2-3, is SQTIHQWPATLVQPVGSPLSLECTVEGTSNPNLYWYRQAAGRGLQLLFYSVGIGQISSEVPQNLSASRPQDRQFILSSKKLLLSDSGFYLCAWVQNYADTQYFGPGTRLTVL.

The chain links TRBV6-1 to TRBJ2-2; 8 bases are shared with TRBD1. CDR3 size: 13 residues. The J segment lost 5 bases and the V segment lost 7 bases, leaving 3 bases of the junction unmatched. CDR1 is MNHNS and CDR2 is SASEGT in the germline V gene. CDR3 nucleotide sequence: TGTGCCAGCAACAGGGGGACGACCGGGGAGCTGTTTTTT. Encoded protein: CASNRGTTGELFF.

This clone appeared a single time. The chain links TRBV7-3 to TRBJ2-5; 11 bases are shared with TRBD1. After removal of 2 bases from V and 5 bases from J, the junction contained 4 bases not matched to a gene. The CDR3 length is 15 residues. CDR1 and CDR2 (germline): SGHTA, FQGTGA. The CDR3, as DNA: TGTGCCAGCAGCTTAGGAAGGACAGGGGGCGAGACCCAGTACTTC. This gives the protein CASSLGRTGGETQYF.

V is TRBV7-3 and J is TRBJ2-7; 15 bases line up with TRBD2. V was pared by 4 bases and J by 4 bases, with 14 bases of the junction left unmatched. Germline V CDR1 and CDR2: SGHTA, FQGTGA. This CDR3 spans 19 amino acids. The CDR3 loop is CASSYRGLAGGPGLYEQYF. The CDR3, as DNA: TGTGCCAGCAGCTACAGAGGACTAGCGGGAGGGCCTGGCTTATACGAGCAGTACTTC.